A single sample gave rise to the 3 T cell receptor beta chains below, sequenced in a study of blood T cells in healthy people across ages. The second PCR ran about 6 to 11 cycles with a sample-barcoded 5' primer and J-beta primers. TCRdb reanalysed the 5' RACE reads using MiXCR and keeps one entry per CDR3 protein. This sample has 1.5 million to 2 million distinct CDR3 sequences, with about 50% found just once. The sample taken for sequencing was blood. The receptors here all came from a woman between 40 and 50 years old in good health.

The chain links TRBV6-1 to TRBJ2-1, with 12 bases that match TRBD2. V dropped 7 bases and J dropped 9; count of bases not matched to a gene: 7. The CDR3 has 14 residues. The germline gives CDR1 MNHNS, CDR2 SASEGT. The CDR3 DNA reads as TGTGCCAGCACCCGACTAGCGGGGGATGGTGAGCAGTTCTTC. Protein product: CASTRLAGDGEQFF.

The sample holds one count of this clonotype. The chain recombines TRBV28 with TRBJ2-4, with 11 nucleotides matching TRBD2. The CDR3 runs 18 residues. The J segment lost 0 bases and the V segment lost 6 bases, leaving 10 bases of the junction unmatched. Germline loops: CDR1 MDHEN, CDR2 SYDVKM. The CDR3 DNA is TGTGCCAGCAGGGCTAGCGGGGGGTTTGGACTAGCCAAAAACATTCAGTACTTC. This encodes CASRASGGFGLAKNIQYF. The full variable domain, its missing parts supplied by reference TRBV28 and TRBJ2-4, is DVKVTQSSRYLVKRTGEKVFLECVQDMDHENMFWYRQDPGLGLRLIYFSYDVKMKEKGDIPEGYSVSREKKERFSLILESASTNQTSMYLCASRASGGFGLAKNIQYFGAGTRLSVL.

This clonotype has just a few counts. The genes are TRBV6-2 or TRBV6-3 and TRBJ2-7, with 8 bases identical to TRBD1. Germline trimming cut 0 bases from V and 2 bases from J; bases unmatched to any gene: 3. The germline gives CDR1 MNHEY, CDR2 SVGEGT. The CDR3 length is 15 residues. The CDR3 sequence is CASSYSGTGPYEQYF. The DNA of the CDR3 is TGTGCCAGCAGTTACTCGGGGACAGGCCCCTACGAGCAGTACTTC.